Below, 14 T cell receptor beta chains from the same sample are listed, as sequenced in a study of shared clonotypes between healthy human individuals. Produced via immunoSEQ multiplex PCR; TCRdb's table is partial and in-frame only. This sample has some 1,900,000 clones, with about 94% found just once. Positively selected for CCR7, the CD45RO-negative cells used as naive CD8 cells excluded terminally differentiated effector memory CD45RA+ cells. Sequenced sample: naive CD8+ T cells sorted from blood. The receptors come from a man younger than 35 in good health.

The sample holds one count of this clone. The chain couples TRBV13 to TRBJ1-5; D not certain. Germline loops: CDR1 PRHDT, CDR2 FYEKMQ (reference sequence). CDR3 length: 14 residues. The ends were cut back, 0 bases at V and 0 bases at J, with 3 bases in the middle. The CDR3 is CASSLGNSNQPQHF. The CDR3 DNA reads as TGTGCCAGCAGCTTAGGAAATAGCAATCAGCCCCAGCATTTT.

J is TRBJ2-1 and V is TRBV9; unclear D gene. The CDR3 extends over 13 amino acids. Trimming took off 3 bases at V and 4 bases at J, with 8 bases between the two ends. Germline CDR1 and CDR2: SGDLS and YYNGEE. The CDR3 sequence: CASSAPRYNEQFF. CDR3 bases: TGTGCCAGCAGCGCACCTCGATACAATGAGCAGTTCTTC.

V usage is TRBV19 and J usage is TRBJ2-2, with D maybe TRBD2 (6 bases). The germline V and J ends were trimmed by 3 bases and 8 bases, with 10 bases remaining between them. Looked up from germline, CDR1 is LNHDA and CDR2 is SQIVND (reference sequence). CDR3 length: 13 amino acids. The CDR3 region is CASSMEGVGELFF. The CDR3 DNA sequence: TGTGCCAGTAGTATGGAGGGTGTGGGGGAGCTGTTTTTT.

The rearrangement uses TRBV7-9 and TRBJ2-2, with a weak D call TRBD1 (5 bases). V lost 8 bases, J lost 0 bases, and 13 bases lay in between. This CDR3 is 15 amino acids long. CDR1 is SEHNR and CDR2 is FQNEAQ in the germline V gene (reference sequence). The CDR3: CASLKGITNTGELFF. The DNA of the CDR3 is TGTGCCAGCTTAAAGGGGATAACGAACACCGGGGAGCTGTTTTTT.

The chain combines TRBV6-1 with TRBJ2-3; the D gene is possibly TRBD2 (7 bases). V lost 4 bases to trimming and J lost 1 base, with 9 bases between them. Germline CDR1 and CDR2: MNHNS and SASEGT. The CDR3 sequence is 14 residues long. CDR3 nucleotide sequence: TGTGCCAGCAGTGCGGGGGGCCGCACAGATACGCAGTATTTT. Translated, it gives CASSAGGRTDTQYF.

Remarks on this clone: This CDR3 is also generated by other DNA sequences in the sample. The chain couples TRBV6-5 to TRBJ1-2; a weak D match, TRBD1 (5 bases). Germline V gene sequence: CDR1 MNHEY, CDR2 SVGAGI. The CDR3 spans 13 residues. Between the trimmed V and J ends, which lost 2 bases and 6 bases, there was a span of 10 bases. The CDR3 region is CASSYAGADGYTF. The CDR3 bases are TGTGCCAGCAGTTACGCTGGGGCGGATGGCTACACCTTC.

V and J are TRBV4-3 and TRBJ1-3; D not resolved. Germline loops: CDR1 LGHNA, CDR2 YSLEER. This CDR3 spans 18 amino acids. Trimming left V 4 bases short and J 0 bases short, with 19 bases between. The CDR3 loop is CASSPYGLGEGSGNTIYF. The CDR3 DNA follows: TGCGCCAGCAGCCCTTACGGTCTCGGGGAAGGCTCTGGAAACACCATATATTTT.

This chain connects TRBV5-1 to TRBJ2-7; 11 nucleotides align to TRBD1. J lost 6 bases, V lost 3 bases, and 8 bases had no gene match. The CDR3 is 15 amino acids. Germline loops: CDR1 SGHRS, CDR2 YFSETQ. CDR3 DNA: TGCGCCAGCAGCTACCGGGACAGGGGGTTCCCCGAGCAGTACTTC. This gives the protein CASSYRDRGFPEQYF.

Of note for this clone: The sample carries other DNA sequences with the same CDR3. The chain has TRBV7-9 and TRBJ1-1; D not certain. CDR3 length: 14 amino acids. Germline V CDR1 and CDR2: SEHNR, FQNEAQ (reference sequence). V was pared by 2 bases and J by 0 bases, with 7 bases between. CDR3 coding DNA: TGTGCCAGCAGCTTACTGACGGTGAACACTGAAGCTTTCTTT. The encoded protein is CASSLLTVNTEAFF. Together with reference TRBV7-9 and TRBJ1-1, the CDR3 gives the full variable domain: DTGVSQNPRHKITKRGQNVTFRCDPISEHNRLYWYRQTLGQGPEFLTYFQNEAQLEKSRLLSDRFSAERPKGSFSTLEIQRTEQGDSAMYLCASSLLTVNTEAFFGQGTRLTVV.

The chain is built from TRBV27 and TRBJ2-7, with D possibly TRBD2 on 5 matching bases. In germline, CDR1 is MNHEY, CDR2 SMNVEV (reference sequence). V lost 2 bases and J lost 2, with 10 bases in between. The CDR3 consists of 14 residues. The DNA of the CDR3 is TGTGCCAGCAGTTTAAACGGGGTGGCCTACGAGCAGTACTTC. Translating gives CASSLNGVAYEQYF.

This chain uses TRBV6-1 with TRBJ2-5; 7 positions agree with TRBD1. Germline CDR1 reads MNHNS; CDR2 reads SASEGT. V shed 5 bases and J 9 bases; nucleotides not matched to a gene: 6. CDR3 size: 12 residues. CDR3 DNA sequence: TGTGCCAGCAGTCAAGATGACAGGGCCCAGTACTTC. This gives the protein CASSQDDRAQYF.

CDR3 loop: CASSMTGGVNTEAFF. The DNA for the CDR3 is TGTGCCAGCAGTATGACAGGGGGCGTTAACACTGAAGCTTTCTTT. The chain carries TRBV27 and TRBJ1-1; 10 bases line up with TRBD1. Germline V gene sequence: CDR1 MNHEY, CDR2 SMNVEV (reference sequence). This CDR3 contains 15 residues. Trimming removed 5 bases from V and 2 bases from J; junction bases left unmatched: 5.

A note on this clone: Other DNA sequences in this specimen translate into the identical CDR3. The chain links TRBV5-1 to TRBJ2-1; 11 bases are a match to TRBD2. Germline V gene sequence: CDR1 SGHRS, CDR2 YFSETQ. The CDR3 runs 15 residues. Trimming removed 0 bases from V and 7 bases from J; junction bases left unmatched: 3. CDR3: CASSLGLAGYNEQFF. CDR3 in DNA: TGCGCCAGCAGCTTGGGACTAGCGGGATATAATGAGCAGTTCTTC. Supplemented by reference TRBV5-1 and TRBJ2-1, the full variable domain reads KAGVTQTPRYLIKTRGQQVTLSCSPISGHRSVSWYQQTPGQGLQFLFEYFSETQRNKGNFPGRFSGRQFSNSRSEMNVSTLELGDSALYLCASSLGLAGYNEQFFGPGTRLTVL.

V gene TRBV4-3 combines with J gene TRBJ2-7; perhaps TRBD2 as D (6 bases). There are 14 residues in the CDR3. Trimming cost V 1 base and J 4 bases, with 11 bases left between them. Germline CDR1 reads LGHNA; CDR2 reads YSLEER. CDR3 DNA sequence: TGCGCCAGCAGCCAAGGCGGGAACGTTTACGAGCAGTACTTC. Protein product: CASSQGGNVYEQYF.